This TCR beta chain appears in the sequencing data of a study of long-term antiretroviral therapy in people with HIV. Study-wide points: Clones that expanded before ART (that is, prior to treatment) dominated the repertoire at all time points.

The assay used was immunoSEQ (version v3.0), run at survey level. The protocol was immunoSEQ multiplex PCR, while the TCRdb copy is restricted to in-frame clones and leaves out a portion. The data contain 25,000 to 35,000 clones, over 90% of them singletons. With regard to this clone: Its antigen is undetermined.

The sequence was obtained from a woman between 40 and 55 years old with HIV. The sample in question was unsorted PBMCs, obtained around 6.5 years after starting antiretroviral therapy.

The CDR3 bases are TGTGCCAGCAGCCCCAGCCATGACGTGAACACTGAAGCTTTCTTT. Amino acid sequence: CASSPSHDVNTEAFF. The genes are TRBV7-2 and TRBJ1-1; unclear D gene. Germline CDR1 and CDR2: SGHTA and FQGNSA. The CDR3 has 15 residues. Trimming stripped 5 bases from V and 0 bases from J, with 13 bases between.